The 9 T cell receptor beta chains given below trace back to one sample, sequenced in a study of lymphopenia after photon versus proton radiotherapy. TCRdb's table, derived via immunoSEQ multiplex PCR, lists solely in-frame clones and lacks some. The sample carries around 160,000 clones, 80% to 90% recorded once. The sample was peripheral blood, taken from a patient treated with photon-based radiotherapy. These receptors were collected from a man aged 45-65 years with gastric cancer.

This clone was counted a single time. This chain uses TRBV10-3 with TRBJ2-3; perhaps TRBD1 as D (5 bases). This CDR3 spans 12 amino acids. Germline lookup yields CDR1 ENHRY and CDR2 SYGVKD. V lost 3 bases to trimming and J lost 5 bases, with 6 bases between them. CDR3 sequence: CAISEGVDTQYF. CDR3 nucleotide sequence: TGTGCCATCAGTGAAGGGGTAGATACGCAGTATTTT.

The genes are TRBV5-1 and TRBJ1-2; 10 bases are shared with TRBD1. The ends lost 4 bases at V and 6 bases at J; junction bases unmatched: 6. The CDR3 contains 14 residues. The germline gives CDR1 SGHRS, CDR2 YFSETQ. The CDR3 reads CASSASGQGNGYTF. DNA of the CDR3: TGCGCCAGCAGCGCCTCGGGACAGGGGAATGGCTACACCTTC.

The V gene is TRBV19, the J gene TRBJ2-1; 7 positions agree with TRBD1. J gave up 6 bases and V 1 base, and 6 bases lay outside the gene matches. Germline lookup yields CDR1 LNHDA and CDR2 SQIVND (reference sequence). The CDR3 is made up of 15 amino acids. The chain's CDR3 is CASSIGQGPSNEQFF. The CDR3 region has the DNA TGTGCCAGTAGTATAGGACAGGGCCCTTCCAATGAGCAGTTCTTC.

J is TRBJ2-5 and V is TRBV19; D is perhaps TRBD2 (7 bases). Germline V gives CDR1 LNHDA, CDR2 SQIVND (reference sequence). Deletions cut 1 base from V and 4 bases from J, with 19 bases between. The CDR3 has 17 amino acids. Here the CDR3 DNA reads TGTGCCAGTAGTATAGGGTACAGCATCGGGGGGCGAGAGACCCAGTACTTC. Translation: CASSIGYSIGGRETQYF.

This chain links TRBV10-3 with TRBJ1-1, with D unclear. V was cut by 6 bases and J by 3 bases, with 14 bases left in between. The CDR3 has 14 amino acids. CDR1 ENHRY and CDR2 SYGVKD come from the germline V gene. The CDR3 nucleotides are TGTGCCATCAGGGGGATGAGGGCTGACACTGAAGCTTTCTTT. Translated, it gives CAIRGMRADTEAFF.

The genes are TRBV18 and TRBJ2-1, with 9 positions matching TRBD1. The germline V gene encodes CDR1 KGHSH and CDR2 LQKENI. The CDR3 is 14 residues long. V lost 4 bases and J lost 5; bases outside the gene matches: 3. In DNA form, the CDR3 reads TGTGCCAGCTCACGAAGGACAGGGGACAATGAGCAGTTCTTC. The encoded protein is CASSRRTGDNEQFF.

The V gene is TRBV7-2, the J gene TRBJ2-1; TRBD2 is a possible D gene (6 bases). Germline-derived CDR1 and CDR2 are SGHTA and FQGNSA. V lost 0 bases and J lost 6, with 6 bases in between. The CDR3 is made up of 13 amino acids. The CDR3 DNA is TGTGCCAGCAGCTTAGCGCGGGGCAATGAGCAGTTCTTC. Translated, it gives CASSLARGNEQFF.

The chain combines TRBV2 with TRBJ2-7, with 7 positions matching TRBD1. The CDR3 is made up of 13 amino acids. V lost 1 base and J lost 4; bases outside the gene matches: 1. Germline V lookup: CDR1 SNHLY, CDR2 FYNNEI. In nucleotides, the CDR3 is TGTGCCAGCAGTGAAGACAGGGGTTACGAGCAGTACTTC. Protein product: CASSEDRGYEQYF.

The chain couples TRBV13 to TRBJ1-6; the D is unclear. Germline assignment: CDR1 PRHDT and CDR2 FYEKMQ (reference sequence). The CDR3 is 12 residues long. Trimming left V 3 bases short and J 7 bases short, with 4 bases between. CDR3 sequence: CASSFANSPLHF. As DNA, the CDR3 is TGTGCCAGCAGCTTCGCGAATTCACCCCTCCACTTT.